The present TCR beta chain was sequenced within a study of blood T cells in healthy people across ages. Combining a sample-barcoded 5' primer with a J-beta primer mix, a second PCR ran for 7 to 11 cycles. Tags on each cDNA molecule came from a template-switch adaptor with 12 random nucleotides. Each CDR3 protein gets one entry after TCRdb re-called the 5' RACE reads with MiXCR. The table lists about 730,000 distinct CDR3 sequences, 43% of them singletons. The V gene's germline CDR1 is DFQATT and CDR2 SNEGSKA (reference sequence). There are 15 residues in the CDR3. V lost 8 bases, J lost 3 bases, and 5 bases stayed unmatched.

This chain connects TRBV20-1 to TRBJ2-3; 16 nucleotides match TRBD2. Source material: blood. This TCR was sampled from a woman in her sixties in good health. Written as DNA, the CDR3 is TGCAGTTCGGGGACTAGCGGGGGGGGGACAGATACGCAGTATTTT. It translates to CSSGTSGGGTDTQYF.